This passage covers 21 T cell receptor beta chains from one sample sequenced in a study of OX40 agonist ivuxolimab in advanced cancers. Library preparation employed the immunoSEQ multiplex PCR assay. TCRdb holds this immuneACCESS table with in-frame rearrangements only. Some clones are missing; in checked studies, unresolved V genes explain under half, and the rest has no known cause. The sample yields about 16,000 clones; 80% to 95% were counted once. The ten largest clones represent approximately 28% of the sample. The specimen was CD4+ or CD8+ T cells sorted from blood, collected in a trial of the OX40 agonist ivuxolimab. The receptors shown here come from an adult with an advanced solid tumor such as melanoma, head and neck, liver or kidney cancer.

This clone is medium-sized (0.01 to 0.1%) in the sample. The rearrangement joins TRBV7-9 to TRBJ2-3; 7 bases line up with TRBD2. In germline, CDR1 is SEHNR, CDR2 FQNEAQ (reference sequence). V lost 5 bases to trimming and J lost 4 bases; unmatched junction nucleotides: 6. This CDR3 has 14 amino acids. CDR3 in amino acids: CASSPLADPDTQYF. In DNA form, the CDR3 reads TGTGCCAGCAGCCCTCTAGCGGACCCAGATACGCAGTATTTT.

Concerning this clone: A junction end diverges from the germline sequence, so it may reflect a read error. The V call is TRBV7-2, the J call TRBJ2-2; D unclear. The germline gives CDR1 SGHTA, CDR2 FQGNSA. The CDR3 length is 16 residues. The CDR3 sequence: CASSQVSRSNTGELFF. CDR3 DNA: TGCGCCAGCAGCCAAGTTTCGAGGAGCAACACCGGGGAGCTGTTTTTT.

CDR3 region: CASSLVGQGGQPQHF. CDR3 bases: TGTGCCAGCAGCTTGGTTGGACAGGGAGGTCAGCCCCAGCATTTT. This chain connects TRBV5-5 to TRBJ1-5, with 8 positions matching TRBD1. The V and J ends lost 0 bases and 6 bases, in that order; junction bases with no gene match: 5. The CDR3 is 15 amino acids. Germline CDR1 is SGHKS and CDR2 is YYEKEE (reference sequence).

This chain connects TRBV6-6 to TRBJ1-4; D is unclear. Germline V gene data show CDR1 as MNHNY and CDR2 as SVGAGI (reference sequence). CDR3 size: 15 residues. Between the trimmed V and J ends, which lost 11 bases and 7 bases, there was a span of 23 bases. CDR3 coding DNA: TGTGCCTTTCATCCCCCCCCGGAAACAGCTGAAAAACTGTTTTTT. Protein sequence: CAFHPPPETAEKLFF.

This clone was seen a few times. The rearrangement uses TRBV5-1 and TRBJ2-7; a weak D match, TRBD2 (6 bases). The germline V and J ends were trimmed by 4 bases and 0 bases, with 14 bases remaining between them. Looked up from germline, CDR1 is SGHRS and CDR2 is YFSETQ. The CDR3 has 15 amino acids. Here the CDR3 DNA reads TGCGCCAGCAGCCACGGAGGGGTCTACTCCTACGAGCAGTACTTC. Amino acids: CASSHGGVYSYEQYF.

The CDR3 nucleotides are TGTGCCAGCAGCTTAGTGCGGGAAGACGACGAGCAGTACTTC. This gives the protein CASSLVREDDEQYF. The chain uses TRBV11-1 and TRBJ2-7; D is possibly TRBD2 (6 bases). Germline V lookup: CDR1 SGHAT, CDR2 FQDESV (reference sequence). Between the trimmed V and J ends, which lost 1 base and 5 bases, there was a span of 12 bases. The CDR3 contains 14 residues.

This rearrangement joins TRBV15 to TRBJ2-1, with 7 bases fitting TRBD1. The germline CDR1 and CDR2 sequences are LNHNV and YYDKDF (reference sequence). This CDR3 comprises 18 residues. V trimming: 0 bases; J trimming: 8 bases; junction bases outside the gene matches: 16. The CDR3 region has the DNA TGTGCCACCAGCAGAGATGAGGCCACGGGACAGTTTGCCCATGAGCAGTTCTTC. Its translation is CATSRDEATGQFAHEQFF.

This chain uses TRBV25-1 with TRBJ1-1, with D possibly being TRBD1 (6 bases). The V gene's germline CDR1 is MGHDK and CDR2 SYGVNS. The CDR3 length is 14 residues. The V gene lost 6 bases and the J gene lost 3 bases, with 14 bases spanning the gap. The CDR3 DNA is TGTGCCAGCAGACCGGGGGCTTGGGACACTGAAGCTTTCTTT. Its protein product is CASRPGAWDTEAFF.

V gene TRBV7-8 combines with J gene TRBJ2-5; D might be TRBD1 or TRBD2, each matching 5 bases. Germline V gene data show CDR1 as SGHVS and CDR2 as FQNEAQ. The CDR3 is 13 amino acids. The V and J ends lost 5 bases and 2 bases respectively, with 9 bases between them. Written as DNA, the CDR3 is TGTGCCAGCAGCATGGGACCACAAGAGACCCAGTACTTC. It is translated as CASSMGPQETQYF.

The J gene is TRBJ2-5, the V gene TRBV21-1; the D segment call TRBD1 is taken from the table without a DNA check. TRBV21-1 is classified as a pseudogene. This CDR3 comprises 17 residues. CDR3: CASSKGGRTADQETQYF. CDR3 DNA: TGTGCCAGCAGCAAAGGGGGCAGGACAGCTGACCAAGAGACCCAGTACTTC.

The chain links TRBV9 to TRBJ2-5; D perhaps matches TRBD1 (6 bases). Trimming shortened V by 1 base and J by 1 base, and 8 bases separated the two germline ends. CDR1 is SGDLS and CDR2 is YYNGEE in the germline V gene. The CDR3 sequence is 14 residues long. CDR3 DNA sequence: TGTGCCAGCAGCGTACAGGGGTTCCAAGAGACCCAGTACTTC. As protein: CASSVQGFQETQYF. Full variable domain (missing parts from reference TRBV9 and TRBJ2-5): DSGVTQTPKHLITATGQRVTLRCSPRSGDLSVYWYQQSLDQGLQFLIQYYNGEERAKGNILERFSAQQFPDLHSELNLSSLELGDSALYFCASSVQGFQETQYFGPGTRLLVL.

Notes on this clone: The germline gene is not matched at one end of the junction; a read error may be the cause. The chain has TRBV27 and TRBJ2-3; D possibly corresponds to TRBD1 (5 bases). The CDR3 has 11 residues. Germline V gene sequence: CDR1 MNHEY, CDR2 SMNVEV (reference sequence). The CDR3 DNA follows: TGTGCCACAAGGGGCACGGATACGCAGTATTTT. This translates into CATRGTDTQYF.

This clone has only one observation. The gene calls are TRBV7-9 and TRBJ2-1; 7 positions agree with TRBD2. Unmatched junction bases numbered 13, after V lost 1 base and J lost 7 bases. This CDR3 spans 17 amino acids. Germline assignment: CDR1 SEHNR and CDR2 FQNEAQ (reference sequence). The CDR3 DNA sequence: TGTGCCAGCAGCTTAGGTAGGCGGGAGTACGAGCTGAATGAGCAGTTCTTC. Protein product: CASSLGRREYELNEQFF.

V and J are TRBV30 and TRBJ2-1; 11 bases line up with TRBD2. After removal of 1 base from V and 3 bases from J, the junction contained 8 bases not matched to a gene. Germline values: CDR1 GTSNPN, CDR2 SVGIG (reference sequence). This CDR3 spans 17 amino acids. The CDR3 nucleotides read TGTGCCTGGAGTGATCCCTTACTAGCGGGAGACTACAATGAGCAGTTCTTC. Translation: CAWSDPLLAGDYNEQFF.

The V and J genes are TRBV9 and TRBJ2-7; tentatively, D is TRBD1 (7 bases). The CDR3 is 14 amino acids. Germline loops: CDR1 SGDLS, CDR2 YYNGEE. The V end was cut by 4 bases, the J end by 0 bases, with 11 bases between. CDR3 loop: CASSRRDSSYEQYF. CDR3 DNA: TGTGCCAGCAGCAGGCGGGACAGCTCCTACGAGCAGTACTTC. Full variable domain (remainder filled in from reference TRBV9 and TRBJ2-7): DSGVTQTPKHLITATGQRVTLRCSPRSGDLSVYWYQQSLDQGLQFLIQYYNGEERAKGNILERFSAQQFPDLHSELNLSSLELGDSALYFCASSRRDSSYEQYFGPGTRLTVT.

The J gene is TRBJ2-2, the V gene TRBV9, with TRBD2 matching 14 bases. Germline loops: CDR1 SGDLS, CDR2 YYNGEE. The trim removed 4 bases at V and 7 bases at J, leaving 12 bases unmatched. The CDR3 has 18 amino acids. The CDR3 DNA follows: TGTGCCAGCAGCCCCCGACCGGGACTAGCGGGAGTGGGCGGGGAGCTGTTTTTT. Translation: CASSPRPGLAGVGGELFF.

This clone is a singleton in its sample. The chain has TRBV30 and TRBJ2-7; 9 positions agree with TRBD1. Germline CDR1 and CDR2: GTSNPN and SVGIG (reference sequence). This CDR3 spans 14 amino acids. V was clipped by 4 bases and J by 6 bases; unmatched bases: 10. CDR3 sequence reads: CAWNLGTGWSEQYF. The CDR3 coding sequence is TGTGCCTGGAACCTCGGGACAGGGTGGAGCGAGCAGTACTTC.

In nucleotides, the CDR3 is TGTGCCAGCAGCCAAGATCTAGCGGGAGGTGAAGAGACCCAGTACTTC. Translation: CASSQDLAGGEETQYF. The chain has TRBV4-2 and TRBJ2-5; the match to TRBD2 covers 11 bases. The CDR3 has 16 amino acids. Germline CDR1 LGHNA, CDR2 YNFKEQ. Trimming at V came to 0 bases and at J to 3 bases, leaving 3 bases not matched to a gene.

Comments on this clone: Distinct nucleotide sequences in the sample also encode this CDR3. V is TRBV25-1 and J is TRBJ2-1, with D possibly matching TRBD1 (5 bases). Germline V gives CDR1 MGHDK, CDR2 SYGVNS. CDR3 size: 17 residues. Trimming stripped 3 bases from V and 0 bases from J, with 15 bases between. The CDR3: CASSDTQGFSSYNEQFF. CDR3 in DNA: TGTGCCAGCAGTGACACGCAGGGTTTCAGCTCCTACAATGAGCAGTTCTTC.

This clone was seen a handful of times. This sequence joins TRBV4-3 and TRBJ2-7; D possibly corresponds to TRBD1 (6 bases). CDR3 length equals 16 residues. Per the germline V gene, CDR1 is LGHNA and CDR2 is YSLEER. V gave up 1 base and J gave up 3 bases, with 16 bases separating them. In DNA, the CDR3 is TGCGCCAGCAGCCAAGGGTACCGGGACAATCTCTACGAGCAGTACTTC. This encodes CASSQGYRDNLYEQYF.

This chain uses TRBV6-5 with TRBJ2-3; 7 positions agree with TRBD2. Trimming took 3 bases from V and 5 from J; bases not matched to a gene: 11. The germline gives CDR1 MNHEY, CDR2 SVGAGI. The CDR3 totals 16 residues. The DNA for the CDR3 is TGTGCCAGCAGTTATTCGGCGGGAGCTGGATTAGATACGCAGTATTTT. Amino acids: CASSYSAGAGLDTQYF.